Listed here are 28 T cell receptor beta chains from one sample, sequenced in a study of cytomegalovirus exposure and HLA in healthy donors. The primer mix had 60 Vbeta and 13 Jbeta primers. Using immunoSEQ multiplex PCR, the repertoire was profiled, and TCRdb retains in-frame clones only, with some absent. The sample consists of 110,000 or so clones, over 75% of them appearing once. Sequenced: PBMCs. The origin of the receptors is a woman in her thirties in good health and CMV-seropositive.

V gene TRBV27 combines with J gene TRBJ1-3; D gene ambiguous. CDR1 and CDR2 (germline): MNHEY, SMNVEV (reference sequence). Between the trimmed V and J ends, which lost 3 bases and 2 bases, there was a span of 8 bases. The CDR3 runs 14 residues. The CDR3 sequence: CASSFREPGNTIYF. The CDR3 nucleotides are TGTGCCAGCAGTTTCCGGGAGCCTGGAAACACCATATATTTT.

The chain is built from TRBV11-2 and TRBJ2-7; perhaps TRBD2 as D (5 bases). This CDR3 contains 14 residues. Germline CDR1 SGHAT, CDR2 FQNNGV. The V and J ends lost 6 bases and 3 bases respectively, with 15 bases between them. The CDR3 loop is CASRAIRGGYEQYF. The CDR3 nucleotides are TGTGCCAGCAGGGCAATTCGGGGTGGCTACGAGCAGTACTTC.

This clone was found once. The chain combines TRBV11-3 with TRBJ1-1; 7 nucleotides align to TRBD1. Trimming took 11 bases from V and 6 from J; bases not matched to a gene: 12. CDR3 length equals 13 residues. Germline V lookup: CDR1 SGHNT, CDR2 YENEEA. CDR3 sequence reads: CAAVIGGNAEAFF. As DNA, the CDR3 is TGTGCCGCAGTGATAGGGGGCAACGCTGAAGCTTTCTTT.

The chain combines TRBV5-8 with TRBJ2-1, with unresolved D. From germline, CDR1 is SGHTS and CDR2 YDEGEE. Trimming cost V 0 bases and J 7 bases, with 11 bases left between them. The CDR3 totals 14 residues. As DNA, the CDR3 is TGTGCCAGCAGCTTGGGTCCTGATGCGAATGAGCAGTTCTTC. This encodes CASSLGPDANEQFF.

CDR3 nucleotide sequence: TGTGCCAGCAGCTTGGACAGGGAAAAACTGTTTTTT. It translates to CASSLDREKLFF. This rearrangement joins TRBV11-2 to TRBJ1-4; 7 bases align to TRBD1. V gave up 3 bases and J gave up 8 bases; unmatched junction bases: 0. The CDR3 length is 12 residues. Germline CDR1 and CDR2: SGHAT and FQNNGV.

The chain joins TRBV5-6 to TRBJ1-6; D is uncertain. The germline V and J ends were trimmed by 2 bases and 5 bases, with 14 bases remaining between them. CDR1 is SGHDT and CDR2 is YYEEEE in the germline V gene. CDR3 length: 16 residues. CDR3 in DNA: TGTGCCAGCAGCTTTCGTACGGAGTTCGATAATTCACCCCTCCACTTT. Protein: CASSFRTEFDNSPLHF. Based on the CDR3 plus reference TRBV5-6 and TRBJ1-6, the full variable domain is DAGVTQSPTHLIKTRGQQVTLRCSPKSGHDTVSWYQQALGQGPQFIFQYYEEEERQRGNFPDRFSGHQFPNYSSELNVNALLLGDSALYLCASSFRTEFDNSPLHFGNGTRLTVT.

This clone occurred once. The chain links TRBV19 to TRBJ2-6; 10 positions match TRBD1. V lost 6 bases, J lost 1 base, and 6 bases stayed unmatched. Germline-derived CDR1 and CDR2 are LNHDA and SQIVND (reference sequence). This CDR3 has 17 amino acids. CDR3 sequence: CASRTGGVGSGANVLTF. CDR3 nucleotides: TGTGCCAGTAGGACAGGGGGCGTAGGTTCTGGGGCCAACGTCCTGACTTTC.

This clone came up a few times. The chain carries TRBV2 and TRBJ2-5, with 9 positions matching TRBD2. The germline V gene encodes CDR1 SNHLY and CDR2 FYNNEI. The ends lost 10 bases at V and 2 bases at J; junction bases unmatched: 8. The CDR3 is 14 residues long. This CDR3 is CAIRGGLAQETQYF. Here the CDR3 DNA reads TGTGCCATCAGAGGTGGACTAGCGCAAGAGACCCAGTACTTC.

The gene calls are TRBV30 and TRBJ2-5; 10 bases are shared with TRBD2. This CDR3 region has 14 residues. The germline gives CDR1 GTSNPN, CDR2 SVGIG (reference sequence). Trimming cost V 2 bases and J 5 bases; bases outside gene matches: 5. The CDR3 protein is CAWSSSGSSETQYF. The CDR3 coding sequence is TGTGCCTGGAGTTCTAGCGGGAGTTCGGAGACCCAGTACTTC.

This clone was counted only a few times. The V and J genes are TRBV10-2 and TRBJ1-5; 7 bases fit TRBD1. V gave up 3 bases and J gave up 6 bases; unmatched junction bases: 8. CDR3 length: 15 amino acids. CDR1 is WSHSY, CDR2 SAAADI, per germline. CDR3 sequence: CASSEAGTAGQPQHF. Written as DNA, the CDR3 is TGCGCCAGCAGTGAAGCAGGGACAGCTGGTCAGCCCCAGCATTTT.

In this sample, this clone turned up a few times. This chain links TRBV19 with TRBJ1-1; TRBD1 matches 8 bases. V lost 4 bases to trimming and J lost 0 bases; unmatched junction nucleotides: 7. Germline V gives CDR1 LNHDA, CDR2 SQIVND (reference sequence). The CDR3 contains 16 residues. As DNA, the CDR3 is TGTGCCAGTAGTACGACAGGGGTAGCCATGAACACTGAAGCTTTCTTT. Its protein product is CASSTTGVAMNTEAFF.

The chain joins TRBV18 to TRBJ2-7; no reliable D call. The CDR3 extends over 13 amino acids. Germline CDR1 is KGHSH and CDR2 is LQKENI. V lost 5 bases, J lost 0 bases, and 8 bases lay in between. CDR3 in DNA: TGTGCCAGCTCAGACGGGTACTCCTACGAGCAGTACTTC. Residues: CASSDGYSYEQYF. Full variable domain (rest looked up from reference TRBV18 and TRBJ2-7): NAGVMQNPRHLVRRRGQEARLRCSPMKGHSHVYWYRQLPEEGLKFMVYLQKENIIDESGMPKERFSAEFPKEGPSILRIQQVVRGDSAAYFCASSDGYSYEQYFGPGTRLTVT.

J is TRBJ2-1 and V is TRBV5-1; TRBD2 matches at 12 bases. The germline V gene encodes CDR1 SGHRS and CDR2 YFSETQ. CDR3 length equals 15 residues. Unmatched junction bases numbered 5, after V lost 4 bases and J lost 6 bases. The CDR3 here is CASSKLAGGSNEQFF. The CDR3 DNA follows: TGCGCCAGCAGCAAACTAGCGGGAGGCTCCAATGAGCAGTTCTTC. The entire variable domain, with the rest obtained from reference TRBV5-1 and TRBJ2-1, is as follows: KAGVTQTPRYLIKTRGQQVTLSCSPISGHRSVSWYQQTPGQGLQFLFEYFSETQRNKGNFPGRFSGRQFSNSRSEMNVSTLELGDSALYLCASSKLAGGSNEQFFGPGTRLTVL.

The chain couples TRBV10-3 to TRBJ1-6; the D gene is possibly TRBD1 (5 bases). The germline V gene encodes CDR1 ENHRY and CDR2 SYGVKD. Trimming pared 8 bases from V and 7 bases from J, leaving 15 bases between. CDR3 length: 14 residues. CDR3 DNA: TGTGCCATCCGCCAGGGAAATCTAAATTCACCCCTCCACTTT. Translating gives CAIRQGNLNSPLHF.

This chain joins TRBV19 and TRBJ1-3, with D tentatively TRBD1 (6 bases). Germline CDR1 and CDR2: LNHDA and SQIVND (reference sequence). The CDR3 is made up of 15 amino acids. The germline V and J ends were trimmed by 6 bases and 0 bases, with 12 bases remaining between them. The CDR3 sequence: CASRLNRDSGNTIYF. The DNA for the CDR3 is TGTGCCAGTAGACTTAACAGGGACTCTGGAAACACCATATATTTT.

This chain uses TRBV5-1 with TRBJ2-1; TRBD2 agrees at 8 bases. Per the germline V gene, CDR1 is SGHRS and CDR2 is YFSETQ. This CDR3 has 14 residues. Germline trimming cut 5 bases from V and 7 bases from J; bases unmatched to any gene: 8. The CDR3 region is CASRGGLDGNEQFF. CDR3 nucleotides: TGCGCCAGCAGGGGGGGACTAGACGGTAATGAGCAGTTCTTC.

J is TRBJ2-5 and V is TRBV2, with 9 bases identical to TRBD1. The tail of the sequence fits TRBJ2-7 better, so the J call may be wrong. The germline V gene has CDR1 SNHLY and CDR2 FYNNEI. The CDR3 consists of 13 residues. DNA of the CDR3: TGTGCCAGCGGAAGGACAGGGGCCTACGAGCAGTACTTC. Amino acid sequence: CASGRTGAYEQYF.

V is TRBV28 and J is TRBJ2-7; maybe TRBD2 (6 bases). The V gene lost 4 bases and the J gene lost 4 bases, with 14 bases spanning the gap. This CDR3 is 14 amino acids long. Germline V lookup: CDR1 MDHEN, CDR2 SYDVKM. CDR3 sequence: CASSSEIGSYEQYF. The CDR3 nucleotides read TGTGCCAGCAGTTCAGAGATCGGGAGTTACGAGCAGTACTTC.

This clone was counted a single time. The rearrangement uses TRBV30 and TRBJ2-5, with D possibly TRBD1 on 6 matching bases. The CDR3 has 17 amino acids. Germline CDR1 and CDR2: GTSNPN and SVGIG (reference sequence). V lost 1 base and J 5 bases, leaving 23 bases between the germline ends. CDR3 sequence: CAWSAWGQVGFLETQYF. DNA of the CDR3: TGTGCCTGGAGTGCGTGGGGGCAGGTTGGGTTTTTGGAGACCCAGTACTTC.

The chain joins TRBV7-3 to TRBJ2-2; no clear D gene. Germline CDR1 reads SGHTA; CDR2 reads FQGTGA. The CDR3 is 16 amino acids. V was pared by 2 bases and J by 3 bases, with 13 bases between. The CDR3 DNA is TGTGCCAGCAGCTTAGATGGCAACACAGACACCGGGGAGCTGTTTTTT. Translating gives CASSLDGNTDTGELFF.

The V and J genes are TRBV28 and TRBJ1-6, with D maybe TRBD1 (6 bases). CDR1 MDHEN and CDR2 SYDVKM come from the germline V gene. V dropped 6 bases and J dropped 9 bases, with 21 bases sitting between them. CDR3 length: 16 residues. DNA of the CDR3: TGTGCCAGCAGAATTTCCAACAGGGTGTTCAGTTCACCCCTCCACTTT. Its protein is CASRISNRVFSSPLHF.

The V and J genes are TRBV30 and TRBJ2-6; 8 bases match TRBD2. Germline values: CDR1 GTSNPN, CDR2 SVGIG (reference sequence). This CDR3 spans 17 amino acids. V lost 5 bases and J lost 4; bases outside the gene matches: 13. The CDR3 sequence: CAWGGGSLLLGANVLTF. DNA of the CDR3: TGTGCCTGGGGCGGGGGGTCCCTACTCTTGGGGGCCAACGTCCTGACTTTC.

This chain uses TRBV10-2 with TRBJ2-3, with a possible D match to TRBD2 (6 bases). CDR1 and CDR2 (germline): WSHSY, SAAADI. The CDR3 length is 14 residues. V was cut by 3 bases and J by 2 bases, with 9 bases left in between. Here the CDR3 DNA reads TGCGCCAGCAGTGATCTAGCGCCCACAGATACGCAGTATTTT. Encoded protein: CASSDLAPTDTQYF.

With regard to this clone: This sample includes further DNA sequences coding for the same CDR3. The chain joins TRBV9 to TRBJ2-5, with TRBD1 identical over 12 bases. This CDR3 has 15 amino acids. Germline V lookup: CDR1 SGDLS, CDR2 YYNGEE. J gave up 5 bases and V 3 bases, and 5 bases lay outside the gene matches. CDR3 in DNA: TGTGCCAGCAGCGGGGGGACAGGGGGCGCGGAGACCCAGTACTTC. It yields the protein CASSGGTGGAETQYF.

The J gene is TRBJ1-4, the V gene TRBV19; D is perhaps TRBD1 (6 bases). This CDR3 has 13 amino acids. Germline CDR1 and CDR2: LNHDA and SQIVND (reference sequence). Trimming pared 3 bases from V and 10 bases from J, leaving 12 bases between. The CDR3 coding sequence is TGTGCCAGTAGTATCCAGGGAGGGGGAAAACTGTTTTTT. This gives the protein CASSIQGGGKLFF.

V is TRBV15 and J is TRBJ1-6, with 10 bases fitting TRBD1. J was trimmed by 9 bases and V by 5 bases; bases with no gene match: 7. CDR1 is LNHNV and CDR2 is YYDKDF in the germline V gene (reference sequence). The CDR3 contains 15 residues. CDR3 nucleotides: TGTGCCACCAGCGAAGACAGGGGGCCTGGTTCACCCCTCCACTTT. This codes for CATSEDRGPGSPLHF.

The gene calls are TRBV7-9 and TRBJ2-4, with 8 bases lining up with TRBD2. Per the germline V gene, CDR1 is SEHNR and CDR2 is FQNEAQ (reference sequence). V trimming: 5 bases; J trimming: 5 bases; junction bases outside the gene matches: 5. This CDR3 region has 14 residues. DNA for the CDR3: TGTGCCAGCAGCCCGGGAGGGTTCGAAAACATTCAGTACTTC. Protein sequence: CASSPGGFENIQYF. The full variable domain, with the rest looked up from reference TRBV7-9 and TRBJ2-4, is DTGVSQNPRHKITKRGQNVTFRCDPISEHNRLYWYRQTLGQGPEFLTYFQNEAQLEKSRLLSDRFSAERPKGSFSTLEIQRTEQGDSAMYLCASSPGGFENIQYFGAGTRLSVL.

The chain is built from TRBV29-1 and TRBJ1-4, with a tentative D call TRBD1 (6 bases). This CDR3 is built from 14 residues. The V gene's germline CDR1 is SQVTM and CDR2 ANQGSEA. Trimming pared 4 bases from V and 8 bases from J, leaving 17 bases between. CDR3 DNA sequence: TGCAGCGTTGGGGGACACCAGGCCCAAGAAAAACTGTTTTTT. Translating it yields CSVGGHQAQEKLFF.